This T cell receptor (beta chain) was recovered during a study of T cells after yellow fever vaccination. Whole-study findings and limits: Abundant bulk-population clonotypes could contaminate the FACS-sorted repertoires.

This CDR3 has 15 residues. Germline CDR1 reads SGHTA; CDR2 reads FQGNSA. V lost 0 bases and J 3 bases, leaving 11 bases between the germline ends. For TCR, cDNA came from 5'RACE template switching, which added a universal primer site and UMIs. TCRdb passed the 5' RACE reads through MiXCR, listing each CDR3 protein once. This sample has over 300,000 distinct CDR3 sequences, with around 6.8% found just once. This clonotype was detected many times. Its antigen is not identified. This clonotype originated in a man aged 18 to 29 who received the YFV17D yellow fever vaccine. The chain couples TRBV7-2 to TRBJ1-1; D gene unclear. The specimen was PBMCs, collected roughly 46 days after the first yellow fever vaccination. The CDR3 loop reads CASSLAPVMYTEAFF. CDR3 in DNA: TGTGCCAGCAGCTTAGCTCCCGTTATGTACACTGAAGCTTTCTTT.